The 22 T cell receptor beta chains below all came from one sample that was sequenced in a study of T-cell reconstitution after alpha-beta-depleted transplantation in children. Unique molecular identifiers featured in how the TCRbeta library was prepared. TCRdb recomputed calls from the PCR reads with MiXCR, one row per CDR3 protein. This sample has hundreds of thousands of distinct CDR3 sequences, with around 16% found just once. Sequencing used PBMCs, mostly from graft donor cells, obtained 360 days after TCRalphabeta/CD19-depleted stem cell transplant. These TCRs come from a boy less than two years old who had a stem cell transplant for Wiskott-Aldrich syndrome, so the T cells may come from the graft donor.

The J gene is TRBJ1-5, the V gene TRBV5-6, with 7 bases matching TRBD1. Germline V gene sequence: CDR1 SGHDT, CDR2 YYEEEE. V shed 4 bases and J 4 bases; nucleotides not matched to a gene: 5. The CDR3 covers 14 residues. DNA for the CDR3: TGTGCCAGCAGCCTGACAGGGACAAATCAGCCCCAGCATTTT. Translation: CASSLTGTNQPQHF.

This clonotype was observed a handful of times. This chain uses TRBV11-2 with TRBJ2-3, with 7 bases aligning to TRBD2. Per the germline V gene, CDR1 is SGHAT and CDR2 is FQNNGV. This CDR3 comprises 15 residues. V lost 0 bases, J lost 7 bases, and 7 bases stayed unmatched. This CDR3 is CASSLDLAALNTQYF. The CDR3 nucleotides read TGTGCCAGCAGCTTAGATCTAGCGGCCCTCAATACGCAGTATTTT.

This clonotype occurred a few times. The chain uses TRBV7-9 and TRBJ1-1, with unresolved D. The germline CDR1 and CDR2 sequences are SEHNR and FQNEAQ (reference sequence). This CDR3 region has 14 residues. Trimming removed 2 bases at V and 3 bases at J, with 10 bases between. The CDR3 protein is CASSLHGGYTEAFF. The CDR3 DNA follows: TGTGCCAGCAGCTTACACGGAGGTTACACTGAAGCTTTCTTT.

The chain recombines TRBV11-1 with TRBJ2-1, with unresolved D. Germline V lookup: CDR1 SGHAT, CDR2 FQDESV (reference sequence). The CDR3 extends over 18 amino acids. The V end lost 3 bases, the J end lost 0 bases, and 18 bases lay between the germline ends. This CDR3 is CASSFLGRAKDSYNEQFF. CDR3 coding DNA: TGTGCCAGCAGCTTTCTAGGCCGGGCCAAAGACTCCTACAATGAGCAGTTCTTC.

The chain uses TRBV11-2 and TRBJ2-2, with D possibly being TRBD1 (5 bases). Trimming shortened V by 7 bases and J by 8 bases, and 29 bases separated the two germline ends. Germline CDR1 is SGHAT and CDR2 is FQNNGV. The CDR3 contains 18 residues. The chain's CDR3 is CASIPGKGESPGRGELFF. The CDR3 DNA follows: TGTGCCAGCATTCCAGGGAAAGGAGAGTCCCCCGGTCGAGGGGAGCTGTTTTTT.

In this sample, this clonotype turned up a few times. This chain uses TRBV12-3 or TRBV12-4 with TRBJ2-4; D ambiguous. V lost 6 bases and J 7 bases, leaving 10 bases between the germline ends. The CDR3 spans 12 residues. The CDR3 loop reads CASSTSGNIQYF. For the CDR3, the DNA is TGTGCCAGCAGCACCTCTGGGAACATTCAGTACTTC.

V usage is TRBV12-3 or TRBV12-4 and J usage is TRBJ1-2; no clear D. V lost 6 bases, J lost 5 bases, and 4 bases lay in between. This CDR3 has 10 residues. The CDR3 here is CASRGYGYTF. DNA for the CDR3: TGTGCCAGCAGGGGGTATGGCTACACCTTC.

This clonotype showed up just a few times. The CDR3 here is CASSPGHLTNQYF. In DNA, the CDR3 is TGCGCCAGCAGCCCGGGACATCTTACGAATCAGTACTTC. This chain links TRBV5-1 with TRBJ2-7, with a weak D call TRBD1 (6 bases). The CDR3 length is 13 residues. Germline CDR1 and CDR2: SGHRS and YFSETQ. The ends were cut back, 4 bases at V and 10 bases at J, with 18 bases in the middle.

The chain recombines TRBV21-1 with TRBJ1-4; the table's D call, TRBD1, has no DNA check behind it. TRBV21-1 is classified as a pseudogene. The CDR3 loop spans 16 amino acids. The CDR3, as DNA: TGTGCCAGCACCCGTGACAGGGGGCCAACTAATGAAAAACTGTTTTTT. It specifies CASTRDRGPTNEKLFF.

Written as DNA, the CDR3 is TGTGCCAGCAGGCGTATGGCGGAATGGAGCGGGGAGCTGTTTTTT. Its translation is CASRRMAEWSGELFF. The V call is TRBV6-2 or TRBV6-3, the J call TRBJ2-2; no definite D call. The CDR3 covers 15 residues. Germline V gene lookup returns CDR1 MNHEY and CDR2 SVGEGT. The V end was cut by 6 bases, the J end by 7 bases, with 18 bases between.

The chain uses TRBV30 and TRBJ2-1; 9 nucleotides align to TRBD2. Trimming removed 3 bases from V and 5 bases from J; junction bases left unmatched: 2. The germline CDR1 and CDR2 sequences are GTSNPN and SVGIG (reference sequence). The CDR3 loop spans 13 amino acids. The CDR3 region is CAWSGLANNEQFF. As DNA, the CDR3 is TGTGCCTGGAGCGGACTAGCGAACAATGAGCAGTTCTTC.

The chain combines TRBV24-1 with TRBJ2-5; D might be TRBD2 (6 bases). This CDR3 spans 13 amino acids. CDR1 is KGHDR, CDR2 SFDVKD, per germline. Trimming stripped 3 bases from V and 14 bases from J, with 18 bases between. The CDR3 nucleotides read TGTGCCACCAGTGATCGGGCCCGGGAGACCCTTTACTTC. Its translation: CATSDRARETLYF.

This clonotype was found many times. This CDR3 reads CATSRDRASGRMNEQFF. The CDR3 bases are TGTGCCACCAGCAGAGATCGGGCTAGCGGGAGAATGAATGAGCAGTTCTTC. V gene TRBV15 combines with J gene TRBJ2-1, with 10 bases identical to TRBD2. The junction had 9 bases not matched to a gene; V was cut back by 0 bases and J by 7 bases. The CDR3 extends over 17 amino acids. CDR1 and CDR2 (germline): LNHNV, YYDKDF (reference sequence).

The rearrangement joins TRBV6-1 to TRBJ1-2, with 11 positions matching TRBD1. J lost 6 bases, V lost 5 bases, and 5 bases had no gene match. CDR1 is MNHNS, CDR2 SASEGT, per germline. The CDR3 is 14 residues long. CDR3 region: CASSTGTGGNGYTF. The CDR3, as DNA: TGTGCCAGCAGTACCGGGACAGGGGGAAATGGCTACACCTTC.

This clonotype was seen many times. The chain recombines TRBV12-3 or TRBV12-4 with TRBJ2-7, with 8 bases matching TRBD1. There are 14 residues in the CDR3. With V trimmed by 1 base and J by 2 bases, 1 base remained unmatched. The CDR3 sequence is CASSLGTGPYEQYF. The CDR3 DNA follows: TGTGCCAGCAGTTTAGGGACAGGGCCCTACGAGCAGTACTTC.

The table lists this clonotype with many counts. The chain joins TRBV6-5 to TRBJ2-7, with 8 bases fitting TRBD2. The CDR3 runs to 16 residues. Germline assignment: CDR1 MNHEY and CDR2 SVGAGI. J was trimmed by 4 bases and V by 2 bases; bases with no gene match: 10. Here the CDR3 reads CASSYGWLAGGYEQYF. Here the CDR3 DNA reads TGTGCCAGCAGTTACGGTTGGCTAGCGGGCGGTTACGAGCAGTACTTC.

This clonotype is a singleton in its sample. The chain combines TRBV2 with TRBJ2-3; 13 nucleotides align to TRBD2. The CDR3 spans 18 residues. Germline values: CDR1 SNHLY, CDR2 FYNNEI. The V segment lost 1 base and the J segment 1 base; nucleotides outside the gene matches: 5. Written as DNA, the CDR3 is TGTGCCAGCAGTGAAGGGTTGGGGACTAGCGGGGGCACAGATACGCAGTATTTT. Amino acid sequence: CASSEGLGTSGGTDTQYF.

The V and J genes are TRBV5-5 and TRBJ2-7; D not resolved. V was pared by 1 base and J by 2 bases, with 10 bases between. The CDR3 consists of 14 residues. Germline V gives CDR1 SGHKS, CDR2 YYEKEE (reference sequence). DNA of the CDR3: TGTGCCAGCAGCTTGTCTAGGAGACCCTACGAGCAGTACTTC. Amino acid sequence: CASSLSRRPYEQYF.

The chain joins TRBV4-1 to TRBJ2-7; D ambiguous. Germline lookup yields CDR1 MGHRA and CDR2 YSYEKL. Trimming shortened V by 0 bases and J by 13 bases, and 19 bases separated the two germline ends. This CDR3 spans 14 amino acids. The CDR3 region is CASSQEVKGPSVYF. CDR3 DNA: TGCGCCAGCAGCCAAGAAGTAAAGGGCCCGTCTGTTTACTTC.

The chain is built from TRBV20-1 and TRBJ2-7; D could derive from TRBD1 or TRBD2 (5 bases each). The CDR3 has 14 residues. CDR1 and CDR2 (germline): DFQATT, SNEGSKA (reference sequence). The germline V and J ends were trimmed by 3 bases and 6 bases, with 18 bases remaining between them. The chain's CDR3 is CSARYFGDLVEQYF. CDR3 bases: TGCAGTGCTAGGTACTTCGGGGACCTGGTCGAGCAGTACTTC.

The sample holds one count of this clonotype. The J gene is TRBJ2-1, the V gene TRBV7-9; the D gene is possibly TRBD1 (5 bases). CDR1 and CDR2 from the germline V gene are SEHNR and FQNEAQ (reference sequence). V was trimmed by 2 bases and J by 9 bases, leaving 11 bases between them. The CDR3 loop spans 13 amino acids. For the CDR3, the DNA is TGTGCCAGCAGCTTAATAGCTCAGGGTGAGCAGTTCTTC. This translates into CASSLIAQGEQFF. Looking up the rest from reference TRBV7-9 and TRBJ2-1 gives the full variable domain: DTGVSQNPRHKITKRGQNVTFRCDPISEHNRLYWYRQTLGQGPEFLTYFQNEAQLEKSRLLSDRFSAERPKGSFSTLEIQRTEQGDSAMYLCASSLIAQGEQFFGPGTRLTVL.

The CDR3, as DNA: TGTGCCAGCAGTGAAGGGATAGCAGATACGCAGTATTTT. Protein product: CASSEGIADTQYF. This chain uses TRBV2 with TRBJ2-3, with D uncertain. With 1 base removed from V and 4 bases from J, the gap between germline ends came to 6 bases. This CDR3 spans 13 amino acids. The germline V gene has CDR1 SNHLY and CDR2 FYNNEI.